The subject of this entry is one TCR beta chain. Its antigen is unidentified. Germline assignment: CDR1 MNHEY and CDR2 SMNVEV (reference sequence). The CDR3 has 15 amino acids. V gave up 7 bases and J gave up 3 bases, with 18 bases separating them. Together with a sample-barcoded 5' primer, a J-beta primer mix was included in a second PCR lasting about 6 to 11 cycles. Each cDNA molecule, via a template-switch adaptor with 12 random nucleotides, was tagged. TCRdb re-analysed the 5' RACE reads in MiXCR, keeping a single row per CDR3 protein. The table records hundreds of thousands of distinct CDR3 sequences, 58% of them present only once. These data originate in a study of blood T cells in healthy people across ages. Study observations and caveats: TCR beta diversity, measured per million T cells, fell in a roughly linear way with age.

Every donor provided 9.5 to 10 milliliters of peripheral blood. The TCR sequence derives from a man between 60 and 75 years old in good health. The chain combines TRBV27 with TRBJ1-2; D is possibly TRBD1 (5 bases). The specimen was blood. CDR3 protein: CASTPGGEVHYGYTF. CDR3 bases: TGTGCCAGCACCCCCGGGGGGGAGGTACACTATGGCTACACCTTC.